This T cell receptor beta chain was documented in a study of blood T cell repertoires in COVID-19. The overall study: Collection of acute and convalescent COVID-19 samples took place in the United States, Italy and Spain. PBMCs, B-cell-depleted T cells, or T cells were the source of the cDNA or gDNA that made up the material.

The CDR3 extends over 16 amino acids. Trimming cost V 4 bases and J 1 base, with 17 bases left between them. CDR1 and CDR2 from the germline V gene are SGHRS and YFSETQ. Per the study methods: Estimation of nucleated cell counts relied on the amplification of reference gene primers. Sequenced by immunoSEQ multiplex PCR; TCRdb stores in-frame clones only, minus some. V, J and clone size reflect that table, while D and trimming were determined from the DNA. The repertoire holds 20,000 or so clones, with more than 80% as singletons. The receptor was isolated from a human donor in a cohort sampled during active COVID-19. The rearrangement uses TRBV5-1 and TRBJ1-1, with D hard to call. Sequenced: peripheral blood. The CDR3 region is CASSVGVSRGNTEAFF. CDR3 DNA: TGCGCCAGCAGCGTCGGCGTTAGTCGAGGGAACACTGAAGCTTTCTTT.